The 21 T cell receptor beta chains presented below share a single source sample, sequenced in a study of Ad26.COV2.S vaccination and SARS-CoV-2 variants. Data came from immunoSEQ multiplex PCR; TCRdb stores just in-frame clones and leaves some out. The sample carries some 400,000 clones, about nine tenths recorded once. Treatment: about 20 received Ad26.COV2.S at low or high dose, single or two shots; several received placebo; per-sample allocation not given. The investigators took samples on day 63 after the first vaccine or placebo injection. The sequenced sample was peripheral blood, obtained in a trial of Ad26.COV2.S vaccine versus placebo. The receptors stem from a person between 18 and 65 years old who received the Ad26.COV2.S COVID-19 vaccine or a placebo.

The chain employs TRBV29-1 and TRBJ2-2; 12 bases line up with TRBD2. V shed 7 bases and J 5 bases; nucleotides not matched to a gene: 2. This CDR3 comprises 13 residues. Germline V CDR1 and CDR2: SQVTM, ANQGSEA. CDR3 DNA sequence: TGCAGCGGTACTAGCGGGGGGACCGGGGAGCTGTTTTTT. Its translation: CSGTSGGTGELFF.

The CDR3 sequence is CASSVSGTGRYEQYF. The CDR3 bases are TGCGCCAGCAGCGTATCCGGGACAGGGCGCTACGAGCAGTACTTC. V and J are TRBV5-1 and TRBJ2-7; TRBD1 agrees at 9 bases. Germline CDR1 reads SGHRS; CDR2 reads YFSETQ. After removal of 4 bases from V and 3 bases from J, the junction contained 8 bases not matched to a gene. This CDR3 spans 15 amino acids.

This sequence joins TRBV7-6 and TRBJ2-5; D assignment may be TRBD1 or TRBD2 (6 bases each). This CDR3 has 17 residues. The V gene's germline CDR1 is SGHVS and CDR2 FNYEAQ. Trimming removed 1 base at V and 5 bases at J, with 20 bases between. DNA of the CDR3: TGTGCCAGCAGCTTAGTGGGCTACCGGGGGCGCGCGGAGACCCAGTACTTC. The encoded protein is CASSLVGYRGRAETQYF.

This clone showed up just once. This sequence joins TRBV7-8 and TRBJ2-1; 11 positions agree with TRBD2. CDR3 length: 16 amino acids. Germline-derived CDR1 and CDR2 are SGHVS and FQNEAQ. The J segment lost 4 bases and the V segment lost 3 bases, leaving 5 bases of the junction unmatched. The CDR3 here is CASSFPGTSGYNEQFF. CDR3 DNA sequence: TGTGCCAGCAGCTTCCCCGGGACTAGCGGATACAATGAGCAGTTCTTC.

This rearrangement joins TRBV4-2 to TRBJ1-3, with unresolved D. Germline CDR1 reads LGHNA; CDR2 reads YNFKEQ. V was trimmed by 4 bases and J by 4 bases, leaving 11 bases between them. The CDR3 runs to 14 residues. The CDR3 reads CASSPERAGNTIYF. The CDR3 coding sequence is TGTGCCAGCAGCCCAGAGAGAGCAGGAAACACCATATATTTT.

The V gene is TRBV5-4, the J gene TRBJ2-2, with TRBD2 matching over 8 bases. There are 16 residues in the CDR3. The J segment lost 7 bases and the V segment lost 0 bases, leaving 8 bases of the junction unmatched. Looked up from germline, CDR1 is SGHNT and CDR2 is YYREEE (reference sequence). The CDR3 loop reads CASSLGGSGNHGELFF. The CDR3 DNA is TGTGCCAGCAGCTTGGGAGGTAGCGGGAATCACGGGGAGCTGTTTTTT.

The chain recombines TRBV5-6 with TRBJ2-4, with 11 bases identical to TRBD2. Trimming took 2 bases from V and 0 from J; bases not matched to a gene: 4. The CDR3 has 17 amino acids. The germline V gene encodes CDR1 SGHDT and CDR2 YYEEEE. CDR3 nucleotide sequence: TGTGCCAGCAGCTTTTGGACTAGCGGGCTAGCCAAAAACATTCAGTACTTC. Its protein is CASSFWTSGLAKNIQYF.

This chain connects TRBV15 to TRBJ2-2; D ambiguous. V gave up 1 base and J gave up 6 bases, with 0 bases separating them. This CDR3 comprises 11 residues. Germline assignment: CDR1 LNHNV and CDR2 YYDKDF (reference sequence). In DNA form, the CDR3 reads TGTGCCACCAGCAGAGCCGGGGAGCTGTTTTTT. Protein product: CATSRAGELFF.

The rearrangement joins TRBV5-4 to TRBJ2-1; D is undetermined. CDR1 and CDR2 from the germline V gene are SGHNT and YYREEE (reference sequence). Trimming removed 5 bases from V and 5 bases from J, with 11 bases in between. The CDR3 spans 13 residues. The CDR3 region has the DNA TGTGCCAGCAGTAGACCCCTAGACAATGAGCAGTTCTTC. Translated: CASSRPLDNEQFF.

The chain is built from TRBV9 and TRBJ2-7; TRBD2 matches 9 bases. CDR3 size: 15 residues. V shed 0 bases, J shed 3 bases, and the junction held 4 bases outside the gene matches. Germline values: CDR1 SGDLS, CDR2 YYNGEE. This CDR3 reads CASSVGSGSVYEQYF. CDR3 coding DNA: TGTGCCAGCAGCGTAGGTAGCGGGAGTGTCTACGAGCAGTACTTC.

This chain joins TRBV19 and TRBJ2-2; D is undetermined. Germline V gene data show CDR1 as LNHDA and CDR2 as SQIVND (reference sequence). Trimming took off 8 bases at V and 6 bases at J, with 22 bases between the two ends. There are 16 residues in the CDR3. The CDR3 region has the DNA TGTGCCAGTGCCCCTCGGGCCGGCCGTGGAGCCGGGGAGCTGTTTTTT. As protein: CASAPRAGRGAGELFF.

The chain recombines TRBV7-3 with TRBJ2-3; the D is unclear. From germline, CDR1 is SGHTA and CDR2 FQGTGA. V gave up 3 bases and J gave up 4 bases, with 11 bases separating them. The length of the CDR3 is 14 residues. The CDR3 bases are TGTGCCAGCAGCTTGTTTCTGGGGTCAGATACGCAGTATTTT. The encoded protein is CASSLFLGSDTQYF. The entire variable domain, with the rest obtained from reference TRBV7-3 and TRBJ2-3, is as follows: GAGVSQTPSNKVTEKGKYVELRCDPISGHTALYWYRQSLGQGPEFLIYFQGTGAADDSGLPNDRFFAVRPEGSVSTLKIQRTERGDSAVYLCASSLFLGSDTQYFGPGTRLTVL.

CDR3: CASSVDVNSPLHF. DNA for the CDR3: TGCGCCAGCAGCGTGGACGTAAATTCACCCCTCCACTTT. V and J are TRBV5-1 and TRBJ1-6, with D hard to call. The CDR3 extends over 13 amino acids. The germline V and J ends were trimmed by 4 bases and 7 bases, with 9 bases remaining between them. Per germline, CDR1 SGHRS and CDR2 YFSETQ. The full variable domain, completed using reference TRBV5-1 and TRBJ1-6, is KAGVTQTPRYLIKTRGQQVTLSCSPISGHRSVSWYQQTPGQGLQFLFEYFSETQRNKGNFPGRFSGRQFSNSRSEMNVSTLELGDSALYLCASSVDVNSPLHFGNGTRLTVT.

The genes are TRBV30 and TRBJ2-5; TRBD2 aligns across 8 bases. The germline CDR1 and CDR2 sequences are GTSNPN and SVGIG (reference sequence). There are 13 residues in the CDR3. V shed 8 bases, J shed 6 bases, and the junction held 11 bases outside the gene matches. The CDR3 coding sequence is TGTGCCAATTCGGGAGGGCCGGGGAAGACCCAGTACTTC. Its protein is CANSGGPGKTQYF.

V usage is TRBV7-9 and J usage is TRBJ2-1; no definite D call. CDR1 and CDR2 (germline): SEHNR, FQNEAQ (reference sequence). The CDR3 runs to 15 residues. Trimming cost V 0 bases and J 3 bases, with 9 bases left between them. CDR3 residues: CASSLAYNSYNEQFF. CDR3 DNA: TGTGCCAGCAGCTTAGCATACAACAGCTACAATGAGCAGTTCTTC. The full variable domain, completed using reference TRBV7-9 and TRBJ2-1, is DTGVSQNPRHKITKRGQNVTFRCDPISEHNRLYWYRQTLGQGPEFLTYFQNEAQLEKSRLLSDRFSAERPKGSFSTLEIQRTEQGDSAMYLCASSLAYNSYNEQFFGPGTRLTVL.

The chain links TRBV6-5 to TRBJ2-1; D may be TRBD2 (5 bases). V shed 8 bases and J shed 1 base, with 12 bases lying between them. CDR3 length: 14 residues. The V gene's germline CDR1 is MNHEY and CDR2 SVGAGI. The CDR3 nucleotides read TGTGCCAGCTCCATAACTAGATCCTACAATGAGCAGTTCTTC. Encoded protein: CASSITRSYNEQFF.

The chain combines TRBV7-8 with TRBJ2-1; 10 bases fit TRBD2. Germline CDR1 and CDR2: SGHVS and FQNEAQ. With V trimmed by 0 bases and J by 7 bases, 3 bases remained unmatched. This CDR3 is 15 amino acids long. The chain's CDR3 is CASSLAASGSNEQFF. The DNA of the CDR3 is TGTGCCAGCAGCTTAGCGGCTAGCGGGAGTAATGAGCAGTTCTTC.

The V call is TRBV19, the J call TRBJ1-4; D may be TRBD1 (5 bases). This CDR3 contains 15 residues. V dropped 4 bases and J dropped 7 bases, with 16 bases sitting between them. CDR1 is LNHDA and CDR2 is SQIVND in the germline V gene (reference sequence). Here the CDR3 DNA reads TGTGCCAGTAGTACCGGGGACCTTCCCGGTGAAAAACTGTTTTTT. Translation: CASSTGDLPGEKLFF.

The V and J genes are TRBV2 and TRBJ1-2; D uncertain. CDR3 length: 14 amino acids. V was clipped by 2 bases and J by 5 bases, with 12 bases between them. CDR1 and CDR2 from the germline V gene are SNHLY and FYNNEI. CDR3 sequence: CASSESVPPYGYTF. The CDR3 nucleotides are TGTGCCAGCAGTGAAAGCGTGCCTCCTTATGGCTACACCTTC.

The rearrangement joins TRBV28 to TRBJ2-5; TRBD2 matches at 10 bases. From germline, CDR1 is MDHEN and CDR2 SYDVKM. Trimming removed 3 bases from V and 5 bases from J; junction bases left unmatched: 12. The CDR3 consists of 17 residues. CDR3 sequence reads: CASSLGLAGDGRETQYF. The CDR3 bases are TGTGCCAGCAGTTTGGGGCTAGCGGGAGATGGGAGGGAGACCCAGTACTTC. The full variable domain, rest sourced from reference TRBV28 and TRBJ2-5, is DVKVTQSSRYLVKRTGEKVFLECVQDMDHENMFWYRQDPGLGLRLIYFSYDVKMKEKGDIPEGYSVSREKKERFSLILESASTNQTSMYLCASSLGLAGDGRETQYFGPGTRLLVL.

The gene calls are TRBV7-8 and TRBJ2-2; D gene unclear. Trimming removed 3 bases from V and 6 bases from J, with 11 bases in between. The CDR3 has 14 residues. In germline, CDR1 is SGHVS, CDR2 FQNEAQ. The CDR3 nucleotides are TGTGCCAGCAGCTTTTGGGCTAACCCCGGGGAGCTGTTTTTT. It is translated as CASSFWANPGELFF.